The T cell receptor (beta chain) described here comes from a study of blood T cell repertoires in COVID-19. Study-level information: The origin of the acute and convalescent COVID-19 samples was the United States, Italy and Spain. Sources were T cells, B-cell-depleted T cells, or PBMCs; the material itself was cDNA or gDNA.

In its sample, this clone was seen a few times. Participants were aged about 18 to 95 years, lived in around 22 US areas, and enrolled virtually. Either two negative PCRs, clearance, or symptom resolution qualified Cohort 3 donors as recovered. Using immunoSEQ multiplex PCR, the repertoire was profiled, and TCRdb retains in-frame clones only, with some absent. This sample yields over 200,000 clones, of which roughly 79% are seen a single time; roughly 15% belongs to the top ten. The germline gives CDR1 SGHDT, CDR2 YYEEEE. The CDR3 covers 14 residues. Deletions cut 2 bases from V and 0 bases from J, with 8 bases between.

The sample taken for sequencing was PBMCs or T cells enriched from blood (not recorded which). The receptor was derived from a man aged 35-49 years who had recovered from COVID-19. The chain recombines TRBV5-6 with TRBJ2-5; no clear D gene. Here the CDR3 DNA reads TGTGCCAGCAGCTTCATGTCAGACCAAGAGACCCAGTACTTC. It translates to CASSFMSDQETQYF.